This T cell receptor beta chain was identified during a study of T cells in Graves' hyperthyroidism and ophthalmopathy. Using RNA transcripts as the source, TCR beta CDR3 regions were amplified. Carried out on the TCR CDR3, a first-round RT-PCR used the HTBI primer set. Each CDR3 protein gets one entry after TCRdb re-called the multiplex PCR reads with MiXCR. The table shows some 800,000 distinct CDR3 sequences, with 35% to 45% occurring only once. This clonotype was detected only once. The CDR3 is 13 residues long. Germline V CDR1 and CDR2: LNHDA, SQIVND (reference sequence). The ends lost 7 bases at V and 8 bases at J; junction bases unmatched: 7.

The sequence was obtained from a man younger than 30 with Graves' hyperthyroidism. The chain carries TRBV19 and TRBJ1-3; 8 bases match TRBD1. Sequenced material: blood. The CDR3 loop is CASTTGDGYTIYF. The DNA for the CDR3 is TGTGCCAGTACGACAGGGGATGGCTACACCATATATTTT.